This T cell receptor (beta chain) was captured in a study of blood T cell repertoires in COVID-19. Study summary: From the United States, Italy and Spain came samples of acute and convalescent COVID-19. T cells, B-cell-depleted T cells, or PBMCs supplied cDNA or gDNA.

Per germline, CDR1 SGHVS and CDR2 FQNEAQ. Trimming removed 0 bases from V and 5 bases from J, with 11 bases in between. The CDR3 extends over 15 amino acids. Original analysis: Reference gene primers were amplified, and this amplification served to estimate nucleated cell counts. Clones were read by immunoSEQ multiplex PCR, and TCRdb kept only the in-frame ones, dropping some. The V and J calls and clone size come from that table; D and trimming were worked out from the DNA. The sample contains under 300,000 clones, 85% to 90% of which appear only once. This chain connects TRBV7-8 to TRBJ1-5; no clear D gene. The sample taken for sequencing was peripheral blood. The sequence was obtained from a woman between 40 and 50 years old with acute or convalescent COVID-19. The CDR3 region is CASSLAGSRHQPQHF. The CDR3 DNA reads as TGTGCCAGCAGCTTAGCAGGATCTAGGCATCAGCCCCAGCATTTT.